These T cell receptor beta chains were read from a single sample in a study of cytomegalovirus exposure and HLA in healthy donors. Method: immunoSEQ multiplex PCR; TCRdb's copy keeps in-frame clones and lacks some. The profile covers 80,000 to 130,000 clones, with more than 75% appearing a single time and 4% taken by the ten largest. The sample taken for sequencing was PBMCs. The receptors here all came from a woman in her forties or fifties in good health and CMV-seropositive. Each CDR3 is given with its conserved first and last residue. D genes are given only for firm matches. Clone size appears in some rows only: once, few, many, or a class for an expanded clone.

j_gene	v_gene	abundance	d_gene	CDR3nt	CDR3aa
TRBJ1-2	TRBV7-6	.	TRBD1	TGTGCCAGCTCCCCCCGGCAGGGGACAGGGGATCCATATGGCTACACCTTC	CASSPRQGTGDPYGYTF
TRBJ2-3	TRBV11-2	.	.	TGTGCCAGCAGCTTAGACCCGGTCCCCGGAGATACGCAGTATTTT	CASSLDPVPGDTQYF
TRBJ1-2	TRBV27	.	.	TGTGCCAGCGGACAGCCACCTAACTATGGCTACACCTTC	CASGQPPNYGYTF
TRBJ1-2	TRBV7-9	.	TRBD1	TGTGCCAGCAGCCCCGACAGGGATCCCTATGGCTACACCTTC	CASSPDRDPYGYTF
TRBJ1-5	TRBV7-3	.	.	TGTGCCAGCAGCTTAAGCAGGGGCTGGGTTAGCAATCAGCCCCAGCATTTT	CASSLSRGWVSNQPQHF
TRBJ2-6	TRBV27	.	.	TGTGCCAGCAGTTCGTCCACCGGACAGGGACTATTCTCTGGGGCCAACGTCCTGACTTTC	CASSSSTGQGLFSGANVLTF
TRBJ2-7	TRBV6-1	few	.	TGTGCCAGCAGACGAGAGGACAGCTACGAGCAGTACTTC	CASRREDSYEQYF
TRBJ1-3	TRBV7-9	.	.	TGTGCCAGCAGCGATGGACTGAGCTCTGGAAACACCATATATTTT	CASSDGLSSGNTIYF
TRBJ2-7	TRBV28	.	.	TGTGCCAGCAATATACCGGGCTACGAGCAGTACTTC	CASNIPGYEQYF
TRBJ2-6	TRBV7-3	.	.	TGTGCCAGCAGCCAGCATCCGGGACAAAGGGATGTTGGGGCCAACGTCCTGACTTTC	CASSQHPGQRDVGANVLTF
TRBJ1-2	TRBV27	few	.	TGTGCCAGCAGTTTATCGGAGTCCCGGTGGTTCAATGGCTACACCTTC	CASSLSESRWFNGYTF
TRBJ2-2	TRBV7-3	.	TRBD2	TGTGCCAGCAGCTCCGGGGGGGCCCGGGAGCTGTTTTTT	CASSSGGARELFF
TRBJ2-2	TRBV11-2	.	.	TGTGCCAGCAGCTTAGAAATGATGGGCCCCAACACCGGGGAGCTGTTTTTT	CASSLEMMGPNTGELFF
TRBJ2-5	TRBV5-5	.	.	TGTGCCAGCAGCTCCCCCGAGAGGGCCCGGGTGGAGACCCAGTACTTC	CASSSPERARVETQYF
TRBJ2-1	TRBV11-2	.	TRBD1	TGTGCCAGCAGCCGAACAGGGGGCGCGAGAAATGAGCAGTTCTTC	CASSRTGGARNEQFF
TRBJ2-1	TRBV2	.	.	TGTGCCAGGGCAGACTGGGAGTCTCCTACTTACAATGAGCAGTTCTTC	CARADWESPTYNEQFF
TRBJ2-1	TRBV5-4	.	TRBD2	TGTGCCAGCAGCTTAAAAGCGGGAGGTGGTGATGAGCAGTTCTTC	CASSLKAGGGDEQFF
TRBJ1-1	TRBV5-1	.	.	TGCGCCAGCAGCTCCATAACCCTCCAGGCGGAAGCTTTCTTT	CASSSITLQAEAFF
TRBJ2-1	TRBV18	.	.	TGTGCCAGCTCACCAACGACACCCGATTACAATGAGCAGTTCTTC	CASSPTTPDYNEQFF
TRBJ1-2	TRBV13	.	.	TGTGCCAGCAGCTTAGGAGGGGCGAGAAGCTATGGCTACACCTTC	CASSLGGARSYGYTF
TRBJ1-2	TRBV27	.	.	TGTGCCAGCAGTAGTCTAAAAAACTATGGCTACACCTTC	CASSSLKNYGYTF
TRBJ1-1	TRBV7-8	.	.	TGTGCCAGCAGCCAGCCCTGGCGACAACCCCACACTGAAGCTTTCTTT	CASSQPWRQPHTEAFF
TRBJ1-6	TRBV30	few	.	TGTGCCTGGAGTTCCCGGACAGATAATTCACCCCTCCACTTT	CAWSSRTDNSPLHF
TRBJ2-7	TRBV5-6	.	TRBD1	TGTGCCAGCAGCAACCCGACAGGGCCCGAGCAGTACTTC	CASSNPTGPEQYF
TRBJ1-5	TRBV5-8	.	TRBD1	TGTGCCAGCAGCCAACCCCCAGGGGGCGGACAGCCCCAGCATTTT	CASSQPPGGGQPQHF
TRBJ1-1	TRBV7-9	.	.	TGTGCCAGTGAGGAGAGGGCTGAAGCTTTCTTT	CASEERAEAFF
TRBJ2-1	TRBV5-1	.	TRBD2	TGCGCCAGCAGCTCCTCCCTAGCGGGGGGCGGCAATGAGCAGTTCTTC	CASSSSLAGGGNEQFF